This T cell receptor beta chain was captured in a study of blood T cell repertoires in COVID-19. Individuals drawn from 24 US areas were about 18 to 90 years old. The CDR3 sequence is 13 residues long. V dropped 0 bases and J dropped 4 bases, with 8 bases sitting between them. CDR1 and CDR2 (germline): SGHKS, YYEKEE (reference sequence). Data came from immunoSEQ multiplex PCR; TCRdb stores just in-frame clones and leaves some out. In the table there are 170,000 or so clones, less than 90% of which are singletons. V is TRBV5-5 and J is TRBJ2-7; D gene uncertain. This sequence was found in a woman aged 45-65 years who had recovered from COVID-19. Input material: PBMCs or T cells enriched from blood (not recorded which). The CDR3 nucleotides are TGTGCCAGCAGCTTGGAACCCACATACGAGCAGTACTTC. As protein: CASSLEPTYEQYF.